The rows below give T cell receptor beta chains drawn from one sample of a study of T cell changes during pregnancy in multiple sclerosis. The table came from immunoSEQ multiplex PCR; TCRdb's copy has only in-frame clones and leaves some out. The sample has tens of thousands of clones, approximately 90% seen once. The sequencing used peripheral blood, collected before pregnancy. These receptors came from a female donor with multiple sclerosis, enrolled in a pregnancy study. Each CDR3 is given with its conserved first and last residue. D genes are given only for firm matches. Not all rows give a size; the values are once, few, many and, for expanded clones, a class.

abundance | j_gene | d_gene | v_gene | CDR3nt | CDR3aa
. | TRBJ2-7 | TRBD1 | TRBV6-5 | TGTGCCAGCAGGGGGACAGTTAGCTACGAGCAGTACTTC | CASRGTVSYEQYF
once | TRBJ2-7 | TRBD1 | TRBV19 | TGTGCCAGTAGTATTAAGGGACAGGGGGCGCGAGGCGAGCAGTACTTC | CASSIKGQGARGEQYF
. | TRBJ2-1 | TRBD2 | TRBV5-1 | TGCGCCAGCAGCGCTCAACTAGCGGGAGGCCCCTACAATGAGCAGTTCTTC | CASSAQLAGGPYNEQFF
. | TRBJ2-7 | . | TRBV13 | TGTGCCAGCAGCTTAGGCCTGGCGGAGGCCCGCTCCTACGAGCAGTACTTC | CASSLGLAEARSYEQYF
. | TRBJ2-7 | TRBD2 | TRBV29-1 | TGCAGCGTTCGGGGGGGGGCTAGCGGGAGGGGAACGGAGCAGTACTTC | CSVRGGASGRGTEQYF
once | TRBJ2-7 | TRBD2 | TRBV27 | TGTGCCAGCAGTCCAAGGACTAGCGGGTATGGAACCTACGAGCAGTACTTC | CASSPRTSGYGTYEQYF
. | TRBJ2-2 | . | TRBV15 | TGTGCCACCAGCAGAAGTAGCGGATCTGACGGGGAGCTGTTTTTT | CATSRSSGSDGELFF
few | TRBJ1-5 | . | TRBV27 | TGTGCCAGCAGCTGGACAGGCAATCAGCCCCAGCATTTT | CASSWTGNQPQHF
once | TRBJ2-3 | . | TRBV20-1 | TGCAGTGCTTCGTCGGGGGATACGCAGTATTTT | CSASSGDTQYF
. | TRBJ2-1 | TRBD2 | TRBV27 | TGTGCCAGCACCCCCGGTCTAGCGGCAGCCTACAATGAGCAGTTCTTC | CASTPGLAAAYNEQFF
. | TRBJ2-7 | TRBD1 | TRBV19 | TGTGCCAGTAGTATCTCTGCCGGGACAGGGATATACGAGCAGTACTTC | CASSISAGTGIYEQYF
. | TRBJ2-3 | . | TRBV7-9 | TGTGCCAGCAGCCCCTCAATAGCGTATAGCACAGATACGCAGTATTTT | CASSPSIAYSTDTQYF
. | TRBJ1-5 | . | TRBV10-3 | TGTGCCATCAGTGGTGTCGCGGATCAGCCCCAGCATTTT | CAISGVADQPQHF
. | TRBJ2-5 | . | TRBV28 | TGTGCCAGCAGTTTAAGTCAGGGTGGGGAGACCCAGTACTTC | CASSLSQGGETQYF
. | TRBJ2-7 | TRBD2 | TRBV11-2 | TGTGCCAGCAAGGTCCTAGCGGGGGTTCCCTACGAGCAGTACTTC | CASKVLAGVPYEQYF
. | TRBJ2-2 | TRBD1 | TRBV28 | TGTGCCAGCAGTTTGACAGGGTGGGACACCGGGGAGCTGTTTTTT | CASSLTGWDTGELFF
. | TRBJ2-1 | TRBD2 | TRBV5-4 | TGTGCCAGCAGTATAGGTCTAGCGGGGAACAATGAGCAGTTCTTC | CASSIGLAGNNEQFF